The rows below give T cell receptor beta chains drawn from one sample of a study of cytomegalovirus exposure and HLA in healthy donors. TCRdb keeps only in-frame clones here, not all; method: immunoSEQ multiplex PCR. The sample includes about 130,000 clones, 80% to 90% of them seen just once. What was sequenced was PBMCs. These receptors all stem from a young woman in good health and CMV-seronegative. Both conserved end residues are part of each CDR3. D genes are given only for firm matches. Not all rows give a size; the values are once, few, many and, for expanded clones, a class.

V: TRBV10-3; D: TRBD1; J: TRBJ2-5; size: NA; CDR3: CAISERRTGGRFQETQYF; DNA: TGTGCCATCAGTGAACGGAGGACAGGCGGACGTTTCCAAGAGACCCAGTACTTC
V: TRBV13; D: NA; J: TRBJ1-3; size: NA; CDR3: CASSLGLSSGNTIYF; DNA: TGTGCCAGCAGCTTAGGCCTGAGCTCTGGAAACACCATATATTTT
V: TRBV9; D: NA; J: TRBJ2-1; size: NA; CDR3: CASSVVERGTEQFF; DNA: TGTGCCAGCAGCGTAGTTGAAAGGGGGACAGAGCAGTTCTTC
V: TRBV7-9; D: TRBD1; J: TRBJ1-4; size: NA; CDR3: CASSMDRGIEKLFF; DNA: TGTGCCAGCAGCATGGACAGGGGGATTGAAAAACTGTTTTTT
V: TRBV4-1; D: TRBD2; J: TRBJ2-1; size: once; CDR3: CASSQVIPSASGGVRGGEQFF; DNA: TGCGCCAGCAGCCAAGTCATCCCATCGGCTAGCGGGGGGGTCCGAGGGGGTGAGCAGTTCTTC
V: TRBV10-3; D: NA; J: TRBJ1-1; size: NA; CDR3: CAISGAQGFQTEAFF; DNA: TGTGCCATCAGTGGGGCACAGGGATTTCAGACTGAAGCTTTCTTT
V: TRBV18; D: NA; J: TRBJ1-2; size: NA; CDR3: CASSPKAGESYGYTF; DNA: TGTGCCAGCTCACCAAAGGCAGGGGAGAGCTATGGCTACACCTTC
V: TRBV25-1; D: TRBD1; J: TRBJ1-1; size: NA; CDR3: CASSAAGTAQTAFF; DNA: TGTGCCAGCAGCGCGGCTGGGACAGCCCAGACGGCTTTCTTT
V: TRBV27; D: TRBD1; J: TRBJ2-1; size: NA; CDR3: CASSPGTGGYNEQFF; DNA: TGTGCCAGCAGCCCCGGGACAGGGGGATACAATGAGCAGTTCTTC
V: TRBV7-3; D: TRBD2; J: TRBJ2-5; size: NA; CDR3: CASSPGGVETQYF; DNA: TGTGCCAGCAGCCCGGGAGGGGTAGAGACCCAGTACTTC
V: TRBV5-1; D: TRBD1; J: TRBJ2-5; size: NA; CDR3: CASSLVGTAQETQYF; DNA: TGCGCCAGCAGCTTGGTGGGGACAGCCCAAGAGACCCAGTACTTC
V: TRBV5-1; D: TRBD1; J: TRBJ1-4; size: NA; CDR3: CASGHRGPDEKLFF; DNA: TGCGCCAGCGGTCACAGGGGGCCGGATGAAAAACTGTTTTTT
V: TRBV6-5; D: NA; J: TRBJ2-5; size: once; CDR3: CASSYGLGPKETQYF; DNA: TGTGCCAGCAGTTACGGTCTGGGGCCCAAGGAGACCCAGTACTTC
V: TRBV5-1; D: TRBD1; J: TRBJ2-1; size: NA; CDR3: CASSMLGQNPYNEQFF; DNA: TGCGCCAGCAGCATGTTGGGACAGAACCCCTACAATGAGCAGTTCTTC
V: TRBV28; D: TRBD2; J: TRBJ2-5; size: NA; CDR3: CARLTPGGSPETQYF; DNA: TGTGCCAGACTCACCCCGGGGGGATCCCCCGAGACCCAGTACTTC
V: TRBV6-1; D: TRBD1; J: TRBJ1-1; size: once; CDR3: CASSEPHRGPMNTEAFF; DNA: TGTGCCAGCAGTGAACCCCACAGGGGACCCATGAACACTGAAGCTTTCTTT
V: TRBV18; D: TRBD1; J: TRBJ1-6; size: once; CDR3: CASSPVPTVGTGGSPLHF; DNA: TGTGCCAGCTCACCAGTTCCGACCGTCGGGACAGGGGGATCACCCCTCCACTTT
V: TRBV9; D: NA; J: TRBJ2-5; size: NA; CDR3: CASSVSLGLEETQYF; DNA: TGTGCCAGCAGCGTAAGTCTAGGACTCGAAGAGACCCAGTACTTC
V: TRBV4-1; D: NA; J: TRBJ2-5; size: NA; CDR3: CASSQDGGFQETQYF; DNA: TGCGCCAGCAGCCAAGACGGGGGATTCCAAGAGACCCAGTACTTC
V: TRBV2; D: NA; J: TRBJ2-1; size: NA; CDR3: CATYPKRISSYNEQFF; DNA: TGTGCCACCTACCCCAAGCGGATTAGCTCCTACAATGAGCAGTTCTTC
V: TRBV7-3; D: NA; J: TRBJ2-7; size: NA; CDR3: CASSLWGPGEQYF; DNA: TGTGCCAGCAGCTTATGGGGGCCTGGCGAGCAGTACTTC
V: TRBV2; D: NA; J: TRBJ1-1; size: NA; CDR3: CASSATDKAFF; DNA: TGTGCCAGCAGTGCGACTGATAAAGCTTTCTTT
V: TRBV6-5; D: NA; J: TRBJ1-2; size: NA; CDR3: CASSYGNYGYTF; DNA: TGTGCCAGCAGTTACGGCAACTATGGCTACACCTTC
V: TRBV10-2; D: TRBD1; J: TRBJ1-5; size: NA; CDR3: CASRRQGKQPQHF; DNA: TGCGCCAGCAGGCGACAGGGCAAACAGCCCCAGCATTTT
V: TRBV15; D: NA; J: TRBJ1-2; size: NA; CDR3: CATSRDRGYTF; DNA: TGTGCCACCAGCAGAGATAGAGGCTACACCTTC
V: TRBV11-2; D: NA; J: TRBJ2-7; size: NA; CDR3: CASSSLAVTYEQYF; DNA: TGTGCCAGCAGCTCACTGGCGGTGACCTACGAGCAGTACTTC
V: TRBV2; D: TRBD2; J: TRBJ2-1; size: few; CDR3: CASRRLAGGRNEQFF; DNA: TGTGCCAGCAGGAGACTAGCGGGGGGGCGCAATGAGCAGTTCTTC
V: TRBV12-5; D: TRBD1; J: TRBJ1-2; size: once; CDR3: CASAPGQGGYTF; DNA: TGTGCTAGTGCCCCGGGACAGGGGGGCTACACCTTC
V: TRBV5-1; D: TRBD1; J: TRBJ1-2; size: NA; CDR3: CASSLGQDPWDYGYTF; DNA: TGCGCCAGCAGCCTCGGACAGGACCCTTGGGACTATGGCTACACCTTC
V: TRBV7-9; D: NA; J: TRBJ2-4; size: NA; CDR3: CASSLVWGDNDLAKNIQYF; DNA: TGTGCCAGCAGCTTAGTTTGGGGGGATAATGACTTAGCCAAAAACATTCAGTACTTC
V: TRBV5-1; D: TRBD2; J: TRBJ2-5; size: once; CDR3: CASSLVSSGQETQYF; DNA: TGCGCCAGCAGCTTGGTGTCTAGCGGACAAGAGACCCAGTACTTC
V: TRBV18; D: NA; J: TRBJ1-3; size: once; CDR3: CASSPGTNSGNTIYF; DNA: TGTGCCAGCTCACCGGGCACGAACTCTGGAAACACCATATATTTT
V: TRBV19; D: TRBD1; J: TRBJ2-3; size: NA; CDR3: CASRIRTGPTDTQYF; DNA: TGTGCCAGCCGGATCAGGACAGGGCCAACAGATACGCAGTATTTT
V: TRBV7-9; D: NA; J: TRBJ2-3; size: NA; CDR3: CASSLDGQKGADTQYF; DNA: TGTGCCAGCAGCTTAGACGGGCAGAAAGGGGCAGATACGCAGTATTTT
V: TRBV13; D: NA; J: TRBJ2-7; size: NA; CDR3: CASSLTRTGNEQYF; DNA: TGTGCCAGCAGCCTGACGCGAACAGGGAACGAGCAGTACTTC
V: TRBV9; D: NA; J: TRBJ1-6; size: few; CDR3: CASSVARMAGNSPLHF; DNA: TGTGCCAGCAGCGTAGCTCGAATGGCGGGGAATTCACCCCTCCACTTT
V: TRBV11-2; D: NA; J: TRBJ2-6; size: NA; CDR3: CASSLKFYGANVLTF; DNA: TGTGCCAGCAGCTTAAAGTTCTATGGGGCCAACGTCCTGACTTTC
V: TRBV4-1; D: TRBD1; J: TRBJ2-7; size: once; CDR3: CASSGLGDRGTYEQYF; DNA: TGCGCCAGCAGCGGTCTGGGGGACAGGGGTACCTACGAGCAGTACTTC
V: TRBV5-1; D: TRBD1; J: TRBJ2-5; size: few; CDR3: CASSGTGTAQETQYF; DNA: TGCGCCAGCAGCGGAACCGGGACAGCTCAAGAGACCCAGTACTTC
V: TRBV10-1; D: NA; J: TRBJ2-7; size: few; CDR3: CASSESKGAYEQYF; DNA: TGCGCCAGCAGTGAGTCGAAAGGGGCCTACGAGCAGTACTTC
V: TRBV9; D: NA; J: TRBJ1-4; size: NA; CDR3: CASSVDPGSAITNEKLFF; DNA: TGTGCCAGCAGCGTAGATCCGGGATCGGCGATTACCAATGAAAAACTGTTTTTT
V: TRBV6-5; D: TRBD2; J: TRBJ2-1; size: NA; CDR3: CASSYSVAGGLQKFF; DNA: TGTGCCAGCAGTTACTCAGTAGCGGGGGGGCTACAGAAGTTCTTC
V: TRBV5-1; D: NA; J: TRBJ1-1; size: NA; CDR3: CASSLLPGVSNTEAFF; DNA: TGCGCCAGCAGCTTGTTACCAGGGGTGTCGAACACTGAAGCTTTCTTT
V: TRBV27; D: TRBD2; J: TRBJ2-2; size: NA; CDR3: CASSSGSGGAGELFF; DNA: TGTGCCAGCAGTTCGGGTAGCGGGGGGGCAGGGGAGCTGTTTTTT
V: TRBV20-1; D: NA; J: TRBJ1-1; size: NA; CDR3: CSGQGITEAFF; DNA: TGCAGTGGTCAGGGAATAACTGAAGCTTTCTTT
V: TRBV7-9; D: TRBD1; J: TRBJ2-5; size: NA; CDR3: CASSLPGGETQYF; DNA: TGTGCCAGCAGCTTACCAGGGGGTGAGACCCAGTACTTC
V: TRBV9; D: TRBD2; J: TRBJ2-2; size: NA; CDR3: CASSVSSGVANTGELFF; DNA: TGTGCCAGCAGCGTTTCTAGCGGGGTCGCGAACACCGGGGAGCTGTTTTTT
V: TRBV9; D: TRBD1; J: TRBJ1-2; size: NA; CDR3: CASSPRQGAVYGYTF; DNA: TGTGCCAGCAGCCCCCGACAGGGGGCCGTCTATGGCTACACCTTC
V: TRBV7-3; D: TRBD2; J: TRBJ2-3; size: NA; CDR3: CASSWTSGTTDTQYF; DNA: TGTGCCAGCAGCTGGACTAGCGGTACCACAGATACGCAGTATTTT
V: TRBV7-6; D: TRBD1; J: TRBJ1-5; size: NA; CDR3: CASSLGDRESQPQHF; DNA: TGTGCCAGCAGCTTAGGGGACAGGGAGAGTCAGCCCCAGCATTTT
V: TRBV7-8; D: NA; J: TRBJ1-1; size: NA; CDR3: CASSSRASGTEAFF; DNA: TGTGCCAGCAGCTCCCGTGCTTCCGGCACTGAAGCTTTCTTT
V: TRBV21-1; D: NA; J: TRBJ2-5; size: few; CDR3: CASGQAGTQYF; DNA: TGTGCCAGCGGTCAGGCAGGGACCCAGTACTTC
V: TRBV5-1; D: NA; J: TRBJ2-1; size: NA; CDR3: CASSLALPENEQFF; DNA: TGCGCCAGCAGCTTGGCACTACCAGAGAATGAGCAGTTCTTC
V: TRBV2; D: TRBD1; J: TRBJ1-6; size: once; CDR3: CASREKPPGQGPPLHF; DNA: TGTGCCAGCAGGGAAAAACCTCCGGGACAGGGGCCACCCCTCCACTTT
V: TRBV29-1; D: TRBD1; J: TRBJ1-5; size: NA; CDR3: CSAAGTDQPQHF; DNA: TGCAGCGCCGCCGGGACAGATCAGCCCCAGCATTTT